The TCR beta chain described here comes from a study of regulatory T cells in long-lasting Graves disease. Points on this clonotype: Antigen: not known.

Investigators prepared the TCR beta libraries by applying iRepertoire HTBI primers and Arm-PCR of CDR3 regions. TCRdb reprocessed the multiplex PCR reads with MiXCR, giving one entry per CDR3 protein. Of about 430,000 distinct CDR3 sequences in the sample, over 12% were seen once. Study-wide results and caveats: Persistent Graves' disease cases displayed lower TCR diversity than newly diagnosed ones.

Time point noted: newly diagnosed GD, antithyroid drugs for less than 3 months. From PBMCs, RNA was extracted and then used to make the TCR library. Trimming cost V 2 bases and J 6 bases, with 4 bases left between them. Germline V gives CDR1 LGHDT, CDR2 YNNKEL (reference sequence). The CDR3 has 11 amino acids. A further study also used this sample, focusing on T cells in Graves' hyperthyroidism and ophthalmopathy. That work states: Hyperthyroidism patients were newly diagnosed, had disease duration under 2 months, and were aged 18 to 65 years. The HTBI primer set served for first-round RT-PCR of the TCR CDR3. A 13 V-J signature model discriminated ophthalmopathy versus stable hyperthyroidism.

The TCR comes from a woman in her thirties or forties with Graves disease. The chain is built from TRBV3-1 and TRBJ2-5; no reliable D call. The material was peripheral blood mononuclear cells (PBMCs), obtained at new diagnosis, from a patient treated with antithyroid drugs. Written as DNA, the CDR3 is TGTGCCAGCAGCCAATCAAAGACCCAGTACTTC. Amino acid sequence: CASSQSKTQYF.